Each of the 12 T cell receptor beta chains below was sequenced from the same sample in a study of T cell responses to AZD1222 COVID-19 vaccine. Only in-frame clones appear in the TCRdb table, and some are missing; sequencing was by immunoSEQ multiplex PCR. The table records over 70,000 clones, around 80% of them present only once. This sample comprised peripheral blood, obtained 28 days after the second dose of the MenACWY control vaccine. All receptors derive from an adult who received the MenACWY meningococcal vaccine as a control.

J is TRBJ1-1 and V is TRBV19; D possibly corresponds to TRBD1 (5 bases). The CDR3 runs 16 residues. Germline V CDR1 and CDR2: LNHDA, SQIVND (reference sequence). The V and J ends lost 3 bases and 4 bases respectively, with 18 bases between them. CDR3 region: CASSIGTAGVVTEAFF. CDR3 nucleotides: TGTGCCAGTAGTATCGGGACTGCGGGAGTAGTCACTGAAGCTTTCTTT. Looking up the rest from reference TRBV19 and TRBJ1-1 gives the full variable domain: DGGITQSPKYLFRKEGQNVTLSCEQNLNHDAMYWYRQDPGQGLRLIYYSQIVNDFQKGDIAEGYSVSREKKESFPLTVTSAQKNPTAFYLCASSIGTAGVVTEAFFGQGTRLTVV.

This clone was seen a single time. The chain has TRBV12-3 or TRBV12-4 and TRBJ2-3; tentatively, D is TRBD2 (5 bases). Trimming shortened V by 8 bases and J by 5 bases, and 8 bases separated the two germline ends. The CDR3 is 11 residues long. The CDR3, as DNA: TGTGCCAGCGCACGGGGAGATACGCAGTATTTT. This sequence encodes CASARGDTQYF.

The chain combines TRBV4-2 with TRBJ1-5, with D possibly being TRBD1 (5 bases). This CDR3 has 16 amino acids. CDR1 LGHNA and CDR2 YNFKEQ come from the germline V gene. Trimming removed 0 bases at V and 3 bases at J, with 12 bases between. CDR3: CASSQEGGQFNQPQHF. The CDR3 DNA is TGTGCCAGCAGCCAAGAGGGGGGTCAGTTCAATCAGCCCCAGCATTTT.

This clone was seen a few times. The chain has TRBV9 and TRBJ2-5, with D unresolved. Germline V CDR1 and CDR2: SGDLS, YYNGEE. Trimming took off 6 bases at V and 5 bases at J, with 2 bases between the two ends. The CDR3 length is 9 residues. CDR3 region: CASKETQYF. In DNA form, the CDR3 reads TGTGCCAGCAAGGAGACCCAGTACTTC. The full variable domain, with the rest looked up from reference TRBV9 and TRBJ2-5, is DSGVTQTPKHLITATGQRVTLRCSPRSGDLSVYWYQQSLDQGLQFLIQYYNGEERAKGNILERFSAQQFPDLHSELNLSSLELGDSALYFCASKETQYFGPGTRLLVL.

V usage is TRBV27 and J usage is TRBJ2-3; D is uncertain. This CDR3 is built from 14 residues. Germline V gene data show CDR1 as MNHEY and CDR2 as SMNVEV (reference sequence). Between the trimmed V and J ends, which lost 6 bases and 1 base, there was a span of 11 bases. The CDR3 DNA reads as TGTGCCAGCAGAGCTACAACGGGCACAGATACGCAGTATTTT. As protein: CASRATTGTDTQYF.

The chain combines TRBV6-5 with TRBJ1-1, with D hard to call. The CDR3 is 13 residues long. Germline V gene sequence: CDR1 MNHEY, CDR2 SVGAGI. V was clipped by 2 bases and J by 11 bases, with 15 bases between them. The CDR3 nucleotides read TGTGCCAGCAGTTACGGAGCCGGCTTGAGGGCTTTCTTT. Translation: CASSYGAGLRAFF.

The chain recombines TRBV7-3 with TRBJ2-5; 7 bases fit TRBD1. CDR1 is SGHTA and CDR2 is FQGTGA in the germline V gene. The CDR3 contains 13 residues. Unmatched junction bases numbered 2, after V lost 5 bases and J lost 2 bases. CDR3 sequence reads: CASSRGQQETQYF. CDR3 nucleotides: TGTGCCAGCAGCCGGGGACAGCAAGAGACCCAGTACTTC.

This chain uses TRBV4-1 with TRBJ2-5; 8 bases are shared with TRBD2. V was pared by 1 base and J by 1 base, with 8 bases of the junction left unmatched. The CDR3 covers 17 residues. Per germline, CDR1 MGHRA and CDR2 YSYEKL. CDR3 loop: CASSQGPAGELQETQYF. The CDR3 DNA follows: TGCGCCAGCAGCCAAGGGCCAGCGGGAGAGCTCCAAGAGACCCAGTACTTC.

This chain uses TRBV12-3 or TRBV12-4 with TRBJ1-2, with 7 bases fitting TRBD1. The CDR3 covers 13 residues. V lost 5 bases and J lost 4; bases outside the gene matches: 4. CDR3 nucleotides: TGTGCCAGCAGTGCTGACAGGGCCTATGGCTACACCTTC. Protein product: CASSADRAYGYTF.

This chain uses TRBV7-8 with TRBJ2-1, with TRBD1 identical over 10 bases. Germline V lookup: CDR1 SGHVS, CDR2 FQNEAQ. The CDR3 sequence is 18 residues long. Trimming removed 2 bases from V and 10 bases from J; junction bases left unmatched: 17. In DNA, the CDR3 is TGTGCCAGCAGCTTAAGTGGAAATTCGGGGACAGGGGCAGGGGAGCAGTTCTTC. Protein: CASSLSGNSGTGAGEQFF. Supplemented by reference TRBV7-8 and TRBJ2-1, the full variable domain reads GAGVSQSPRYKVAKRGQDVALRCDPISGHVSLFWYQQALGQGPEFLTYFQNEAQLDKSGLPSDRFFAERPEGSVSTLKIQRTQQEDSAVYLCASSLSGNSGTGAGEQFFGPGTRLTVL.

The CDR3 loop is CSVYGSTEAFF. CDR3 DNA sequence: TGCAGCGTCTACGGGAGTACTGAAGCTTTCTTT. The chain is built from TRBV29-1 and TRBJ1-1, with D uncertain. There are 11 residues in the CDR3. Germline CDR1 is SQVTM and CDR2 is ANQGSEA. V was clipped by 6 bases and J by 5 bases, with 10 bases between them.

The chain joins TRBV7-3 to TRBJ2-1, with 7 bases fitting TRBD2. CDR3 size: 15 residues. CDR1 SGHTA and CDR2 FQGTGA come from the germline V gene. The V segment lost 5 bases and the J segment 9 bases; nucleotides outside the gene matches: 13. CDR3 nucleotide sequence: TGTGCCAGCAGCCCCAACGGAGGGACTATAAGTGAGCAGTTCTTC. This codes for CASSPNGGTISEQFF.